This T cell receptor (beta chain) derives from a study of monozygotic twins with inflammatory bowel disease (dated by TCRdb to between 2018 and 2021). About the study as a whole: The complete study included 28 monozygotic twin pairs: 19 IBD-discordant Danish pairs and nine German pairs, of which four were IBD-concordant and five were IBD-discordant. The search for disease-associated traits relied mainly on comparing IBD patients with their genetically identical healthy co-twins within discordant pairs. Each individual had, on average, about 151 000 unique TCRalpha sequences and 181 000 unique TCRbeta sequences available for analysis.

From each donor, a roughly 2.5 ml peripheral blood sample was collected into PAXgene tubes and stored at -80 degrees C. Total RNA was isolated from whole blood with the PAXgene blood miRNA kit on an automated QIAcube, without T cell sorting. Peripheral blood from monozygotic twin pairs, either concordant or discordant for inflammatory bowel disease, underwent deep TCRalpha and TCRbeta repertoire profiling that used unique molecular barcoding. Smoking habits were recorded for all twin pairs, and each individual was classified as a current, former or never smoker. Libraries came from 5' RACE. The input for every TCR library was around 3.5 ug of total RNA. cDNA was synthesized with SMARTScribe reverse transcriptase in eight separate reactions per sample. During cDNA synthesis, unique molecular identifiers containing a 6-nucleotide sample barcode were introduced by template switching. TCRalpha and TCRbeta cDNA was amplified in two nested PCRs of approximately 17 and 9 cycles, and bead purification was carried out after each PCR. Before amplification, the cDNA was both treated with uracil DNA-glycosylase and purified with the QIAquick PCR purification kit. In the second PCR, Illumina TruSeq-compatible adapters and sample-specific barcodes were added. Library quality and concentration were assessed using TapeStation and Qubit, and roughly 5.5 ng of each library was pooled. Pooled libraries were sequenced on an Illumina HiSeq2500 single-index Rapid Run with 2 x 100 bp reads and custom sequencing primers. The study's own analysis went as follows. PCR and sequencing errors were corrected by UMI-based consensus assembly using MiGEC version 1.2.6. MiXCR version 2.1.1 handled V(D)J alignment, clonotype assembly and CDR3 extraction. To normalise gene usage, clonotype sharing and MAIT/NKT TCR abundance, the top 1000, 10 000 and 20 000 clonotypes in each sample were analysed. Diversity was computed as the inverse Simpson index with the vegan R package after downsampling to 27 000 UMIs. Paired Mann-Whitney U tests on discordant twin pairs were used, with Benjamini-Hochberg multiple-testing correction. The reads went through TCRdb reprocessing, and each CDR3 protein sequence gets one entry with no DNA. For this entry, the V and J calls and clone size follow TCRdb and not the study's own pipeline. This sample's listing comprises 440,000 or so distinct CDR3 sequences. 2% to 2.5% of the sample goes to the ten largest clones.

As encoded in the germline V gene (reference sequence), CDR1 is DFQATT while CDR2 is SNEGSKA. The CDR3 measures 11 amino acids from cysteine to phenylalanine. No DNA appears here. Concerning this clonotype itself: The antigen this receptor binds is unknown.

Overall study outcomes, separate from this receptor: The results gave no support for a single strong signal or clonotype linked to IBD. Different T cell subtypes could not be distinguished in the analysis. Compared with healthy twins, IBD patients shared fewer clonotypes with other individuals, and the difference was most pronounced in patients with signs of disease activity. Because patients received different immunosuppressive treatments, the repertoires may have picked up extra background noise and variability between individuals. Repertoire similarity did not differ between concordant and discordant twins, which could be due to limited statistical power. A decrease in TCRbeta repertoire diversity, as measured by inverse Simpson index, was observed in IBD patients compared with their healthy co-twins.

The TCR was taken from a human donor with ulcerative colitis or Crohn's disease, or a healthy co-twin of an affected twin (not recorded which). This chain is built from TRBV20-1 and TRBJ1-4. Sequenced: blood. The CDR3 region reads CSAGHNGKLFF.